Only a few counts were recorded for the clone carrying this T cell receptor (beta chain). The V gene lost 5 bases and the J gene lost 2 bases, with 12 bases spanning the gap. Per the germline V gene, CDR1 is MNHEY and CDR2 is SMNVEV (reference sequence). CDR3 size: 14 residues. The data were taken from a study of response to subunit inactivated influenza vaccine. TCRdb re-called the RT-PCR reads through MiXCR, storing one row per CDR3 protein. The table records about 190,000 distinct CDR3 sequences, about 15% of them present only once. The genes are TRBV27 and TRBJ2-5, with no clear D. The TCR was taken from a man in his fifties who received an inactivated influenza vaccine. The sequences come from CD8+ T cells sorted from PBMCs, collected more than 4 days after vaccination. CDR3 in amino acids: CASSPDFPQETQYF. The DNA for the CDR3 is TGTGCCAGCAGTCCCGACTTCCCTCAAGAGACCCAGTACTTC.